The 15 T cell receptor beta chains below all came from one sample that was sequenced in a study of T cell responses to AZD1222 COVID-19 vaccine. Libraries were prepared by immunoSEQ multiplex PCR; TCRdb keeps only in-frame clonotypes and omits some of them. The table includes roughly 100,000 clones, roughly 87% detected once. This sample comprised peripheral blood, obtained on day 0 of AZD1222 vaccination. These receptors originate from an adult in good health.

The DNA of the CDR3 is TGTGCCTGGAGTGTAGGGCAGGGCTACACTGAAGCTTTCTTT. Its translation: CAWSVGQGYTEAFF. The genes are TRBV30 and TRBJ1-1; the D gene is possibly TRBD1 (5 bases). The CDR3 sequence is 14 residues long. V dropped 0 bases and J dropped 3 bases, with 11 bases sitting between them. CDR1 is GTSNPN, CDR2 SVGIG, per germline (reference sequence).

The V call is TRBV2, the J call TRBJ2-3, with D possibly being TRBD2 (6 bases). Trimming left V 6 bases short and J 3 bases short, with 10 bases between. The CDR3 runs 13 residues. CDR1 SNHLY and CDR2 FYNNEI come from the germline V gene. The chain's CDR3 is CASRGGRTDTQYF. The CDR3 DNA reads TGTGCCAGCAGGGGGGGACGGACAGATACGCAGTATTTT.

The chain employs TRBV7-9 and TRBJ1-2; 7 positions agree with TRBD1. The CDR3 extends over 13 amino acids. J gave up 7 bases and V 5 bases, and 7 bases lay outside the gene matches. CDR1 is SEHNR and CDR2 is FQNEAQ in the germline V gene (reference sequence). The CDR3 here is CASSQQGFAGYTF. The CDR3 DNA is TGTGCCAGCAGCCAACAGGGGTTCGCTGGCTACACCTTC.

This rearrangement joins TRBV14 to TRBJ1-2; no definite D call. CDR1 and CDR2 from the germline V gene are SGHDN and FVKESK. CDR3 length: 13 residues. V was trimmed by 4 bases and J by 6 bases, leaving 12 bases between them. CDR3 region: CASSRSVTDGYTF. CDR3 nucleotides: TGTGCCAGCAGCCGGAGTGTGACCGATGGCTACACCTTC.

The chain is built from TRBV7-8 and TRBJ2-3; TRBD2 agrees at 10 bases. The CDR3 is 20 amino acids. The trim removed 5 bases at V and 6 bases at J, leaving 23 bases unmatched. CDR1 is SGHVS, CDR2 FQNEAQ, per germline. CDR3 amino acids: CASSPIRENLLAGLRDTQYF. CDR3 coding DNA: TGTGCCAGCAGCCCCATTAGAGAAAATTTACTAGCGGGACTCCGGGATACGCAGTATTTT.

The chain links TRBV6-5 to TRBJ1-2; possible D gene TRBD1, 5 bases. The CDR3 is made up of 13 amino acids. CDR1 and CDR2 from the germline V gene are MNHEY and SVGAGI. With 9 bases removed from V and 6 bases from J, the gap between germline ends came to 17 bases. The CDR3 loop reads CASSPGRWDGYTF. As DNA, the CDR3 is TGTGCCAGTTCTCCGGGACGATGGGATGGCTACACCTTC.

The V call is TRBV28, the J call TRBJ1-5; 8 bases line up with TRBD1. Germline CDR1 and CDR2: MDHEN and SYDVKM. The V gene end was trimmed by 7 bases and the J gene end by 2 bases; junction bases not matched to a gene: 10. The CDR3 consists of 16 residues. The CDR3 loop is CASTTDRVGGNQPQHF. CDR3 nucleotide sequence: TGTGCCAGCACCACGGACAGGGTTGGAGGCAATCAGCCCCAGCATTTT.

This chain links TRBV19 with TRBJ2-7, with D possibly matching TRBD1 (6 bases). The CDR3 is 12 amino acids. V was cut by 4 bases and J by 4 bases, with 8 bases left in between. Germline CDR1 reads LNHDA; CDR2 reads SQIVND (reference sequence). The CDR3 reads CASSKQGYEQYF. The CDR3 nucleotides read TGTGCCAGTAGTAAACAGGGTTACGAGCAGTACTTC.

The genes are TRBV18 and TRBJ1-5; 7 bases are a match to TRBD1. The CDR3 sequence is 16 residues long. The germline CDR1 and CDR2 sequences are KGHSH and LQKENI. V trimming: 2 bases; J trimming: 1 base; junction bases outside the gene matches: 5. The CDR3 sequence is CASSPKTGQSNQPQHF. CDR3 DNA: TGTGCCAGCTCACCAAAGACAGGGCAGAGCAATCAGCCCCAGCATTTT.

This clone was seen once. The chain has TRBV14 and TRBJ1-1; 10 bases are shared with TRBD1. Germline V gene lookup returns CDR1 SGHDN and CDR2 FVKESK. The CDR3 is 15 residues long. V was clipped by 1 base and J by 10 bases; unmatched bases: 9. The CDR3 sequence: CASSQALGTGAAAFF. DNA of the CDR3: TGTGCCAGCAGCCAAGCCTTGGGGACAGGGGCGGCAGCTTTCTTT.

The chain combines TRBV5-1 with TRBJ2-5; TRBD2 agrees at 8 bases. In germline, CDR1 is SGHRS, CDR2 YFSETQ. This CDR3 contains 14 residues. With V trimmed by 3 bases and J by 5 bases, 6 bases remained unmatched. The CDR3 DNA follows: TGCGCCAGCAGCTCGGGACTAGGGGCCGAGACCCAGTACTTC. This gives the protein CASSSGLGAETQYF.

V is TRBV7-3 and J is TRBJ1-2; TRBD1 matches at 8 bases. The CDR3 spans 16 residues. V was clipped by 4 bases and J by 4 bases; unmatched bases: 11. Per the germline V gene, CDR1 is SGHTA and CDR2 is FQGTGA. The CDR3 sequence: CASSSQGVTGSYGYTF. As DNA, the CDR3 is TGTGCCAGCAGCTCACAGGGGGTCACGGGTAGCTATGGCTACACCTTC.

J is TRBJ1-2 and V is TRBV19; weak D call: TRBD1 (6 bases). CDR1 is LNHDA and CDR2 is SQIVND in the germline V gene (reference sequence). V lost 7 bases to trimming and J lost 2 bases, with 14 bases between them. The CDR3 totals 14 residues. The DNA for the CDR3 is TGTGCCAGTACCGAAGGACAGACAAACTATGGCTACACCTTC. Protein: CASTEGQTNYGYTF.

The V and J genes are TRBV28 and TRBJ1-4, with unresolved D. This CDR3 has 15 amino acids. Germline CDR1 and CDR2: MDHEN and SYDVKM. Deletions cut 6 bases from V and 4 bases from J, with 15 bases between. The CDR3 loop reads CASSPGGVNNEKLFF. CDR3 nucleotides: TGTGCCAGCAGCCCCGGTGGGGTCAATAATGAAAAACTGTTTTTT.

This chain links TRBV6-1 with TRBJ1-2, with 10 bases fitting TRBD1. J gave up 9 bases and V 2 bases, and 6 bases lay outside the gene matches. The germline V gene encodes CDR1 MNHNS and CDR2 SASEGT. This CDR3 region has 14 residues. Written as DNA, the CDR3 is TGTGCCAGCAGTGAACCTGACAGGGGGCATAGCTACACCTTC. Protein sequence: CASSEPDRGHSYTF.